This TCR beta chain was retrieved from a study of Graves' ophthalmopathy and Graves' hyperthyroidism. Study-wide results and caveats: A 13-signature model separated ophthalmopathy from stable hyperthyroidism, approximately 87% sensitivity, approximately 80% specificity.

There are 16 residues in the CDR3. The germline CDR1 and CDR2 sequences are SGHAT and FQNNGV. With 7 bases removed from V and 1 base from J, the gap between germline ends came to 19 bases. From RNA, the CDR3 regions of TCR beta chains were amplified and sequenced. Second-round multiplex PCR came after first-round RT-PCR with HTBI primers. TCRdb re-derived calls from the multiplex PCR reads in MiXCR, one entry per CDR3 protein. The sample records approximately 210,000 distinct CDR3 sequences, 25% to 30% being singletons. Patients were diagnosed from clinical symptoms, serum thyroxine, TRAb, thyroid ultrasound and orbital computed tomography. PBMCs were isolated from an approximately 10 ml sample of fresh peripheral blood. On this clonotype: The antigen is undetermined.

The sequencing sample was made of peripheral blood. The clonotype originates from a man in his forties or fifties with Graves' ophthalmopathy. The genes are TRBV11-2 and TRBJ1-2, with D possibly TRBD1 on 6 matching bases. CDR3 in amino acids: CASIIRAGGYNYGYTF. CDR3 in DNA: TGTGCCAGCATCATCCGCGCGGGGGGCTATAACTATGGCTACACCTTC.